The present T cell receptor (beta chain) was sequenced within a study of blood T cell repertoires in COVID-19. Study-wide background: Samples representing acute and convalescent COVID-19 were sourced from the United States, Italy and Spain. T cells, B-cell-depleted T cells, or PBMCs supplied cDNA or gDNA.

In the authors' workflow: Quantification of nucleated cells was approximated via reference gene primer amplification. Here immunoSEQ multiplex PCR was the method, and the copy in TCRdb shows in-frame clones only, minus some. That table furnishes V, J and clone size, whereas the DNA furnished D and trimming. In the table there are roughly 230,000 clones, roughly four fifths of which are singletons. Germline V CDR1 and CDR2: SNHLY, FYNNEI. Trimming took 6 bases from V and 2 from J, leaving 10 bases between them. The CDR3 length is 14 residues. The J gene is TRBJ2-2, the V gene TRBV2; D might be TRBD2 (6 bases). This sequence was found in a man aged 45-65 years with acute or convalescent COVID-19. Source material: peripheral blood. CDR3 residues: CASRGTSNTGELFF. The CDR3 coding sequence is TGTGCCAGCAGGGGGACTTCTAACACCGGGGAGCTGTTTTTT.